This TCR beta chain appears in the sequencing data of a study of blood T cell repertoires in COVID-19. Study details: Specimens from acute and convalescent COVID-19 originated in the United States, Italy and Spain. From T cells, B-cell-depleted T cells, or PBMCs came the material, which was cDNA or gDNA.

Per the study methods: Amplified reference gene primers provided the basis for estimating nucleated cell counts. Libraries were prepared by immunoSEQ multiplex PCR; TCRdb keeps only in-frame clonotypes and omits some of them. V, J and clone size derive from that table, while D and trimming were established from the DNA sequence. The table lists about 150,000 clones, about four fifths of them singletons. In this sample, this clone turned up a few times. The source of this sequence is a human donor with acute or convalescent COVID-19. The donor label of this sample is uncertain. Input material: peripheral blood.

CDR3 coding DNA: TGCGCCAGCAACCTGGACAGGCCTCAAGAGACCCAGTACTTC. It encodes CASNLDRPQETQYF. This chain connects TRBV5-1 to TRBJ2-5, with 7 nucleotides matching TRBD1. The CDR3 runs to 14 residues. The trim removed 6 bases at V and 2 bases at J, leaving 7 bases unmatched. Looked up from germline, CDR1 is SGHRS and CDR2 is YFSETQ.